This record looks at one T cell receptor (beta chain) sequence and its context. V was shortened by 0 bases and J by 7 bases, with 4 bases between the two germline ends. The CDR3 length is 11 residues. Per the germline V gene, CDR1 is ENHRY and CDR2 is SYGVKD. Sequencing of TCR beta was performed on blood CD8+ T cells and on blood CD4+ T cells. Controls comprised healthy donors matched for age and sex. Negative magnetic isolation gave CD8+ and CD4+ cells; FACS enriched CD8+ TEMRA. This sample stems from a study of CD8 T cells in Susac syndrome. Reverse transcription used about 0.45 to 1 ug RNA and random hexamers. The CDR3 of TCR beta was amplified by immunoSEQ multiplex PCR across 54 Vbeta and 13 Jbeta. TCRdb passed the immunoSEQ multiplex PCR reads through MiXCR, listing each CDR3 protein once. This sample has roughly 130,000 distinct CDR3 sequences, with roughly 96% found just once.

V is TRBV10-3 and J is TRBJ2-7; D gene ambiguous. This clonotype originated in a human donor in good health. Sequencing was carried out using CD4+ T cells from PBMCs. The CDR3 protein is CAISESREQYF. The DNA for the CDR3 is TGTGCCATCAGTGAGTCGAGAGAGCAGTACTTC.